The sequence of this T cell receptor (beta chain) was determined in a study of human T cells and chemical hapten exposure. Study overall: Chiefly female patients presented with alopecia areata, totalis or universalis. Study findings and constraints: Alopecia in all donors means immunity may differ from healthy individuals. TCRs exceeding a frequency of 1 in 1000 stayed unchanged under DPC sensitization.

One entry per CDR3 protein results from TCRdb running MiXCR on the RACE reads. Among 120,000 to 150,000 distinct CDR3 sequences listed, 10% to 15% were seen once. With regard to this clonotype: Its antigen is as yet unknown.

Specified time point: patch test 2, 6 weeks after DPC sensitization. Treatment specified: therapeutic diphenylcyclopropenone sensitization with weekly scalp DPC. Germline V gene lookup returns CDR1 SGHVS and CDR2 FQNEAQ. V lost 3 bases and J lost 7, with 16 bases in between. CDR3 size: 15 residues. The sequence derives from a woman between 50 and 59 years old with alopecia areata. Some clones in this sample may be carry-over from other donors' samples. The J gene is TRBJ2-4, the V gene TRBV7-8, with D perhaps matching TRBD2 (5 bases). The sequenced sample was whole blood, obtained in connection with sensitization to the hapten diphenylcyclopropenone (DPC). The CDR3 bases are TGTGCCAGCAGCTTCCCCGGGGAGCGGTCGAACATTCAGTACTTC. Its translation: CASSFPGERSNIQYF.